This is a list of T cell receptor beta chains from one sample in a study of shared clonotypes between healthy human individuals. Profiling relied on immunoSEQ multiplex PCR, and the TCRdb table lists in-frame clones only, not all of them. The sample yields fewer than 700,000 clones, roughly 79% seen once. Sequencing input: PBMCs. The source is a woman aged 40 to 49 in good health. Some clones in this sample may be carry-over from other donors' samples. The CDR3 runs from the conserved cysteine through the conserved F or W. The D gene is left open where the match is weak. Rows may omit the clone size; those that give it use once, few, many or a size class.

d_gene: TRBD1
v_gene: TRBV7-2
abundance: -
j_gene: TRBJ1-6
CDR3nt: TGTGCCAGCGGACAGGGGGCCAATTCACCCCTCCACTTT
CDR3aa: CASGQGANSPLHF

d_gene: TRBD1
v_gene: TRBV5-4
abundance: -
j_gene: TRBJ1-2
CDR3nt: TGTGCCAGCAGCTGGACAGGCTCGGAGAACTATGGCTACACCTTC
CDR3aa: CASSWTGSENYGYTF

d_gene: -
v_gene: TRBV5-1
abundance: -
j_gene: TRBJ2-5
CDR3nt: TGCGCCAGCAGCCTCCAGGGTGGGTTCCAAGAGACCCAGTACTTC
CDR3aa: CASSLQGGFQETQYF

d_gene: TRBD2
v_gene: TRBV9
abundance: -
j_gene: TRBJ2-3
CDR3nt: TGTGCCAGCAGCCCTCGATCTAGCGGGAGTTTCTCAGATACGCAGTATTTT
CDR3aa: CASSPRSSGSFSDTQYF

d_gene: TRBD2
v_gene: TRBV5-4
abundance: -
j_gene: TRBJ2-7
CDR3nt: TGTGCCAGCAGCCGCCCTAGCGGGAGGGCTGCGTACGAGCAGTACTTC
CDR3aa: CASSRPSGRAAYEQYF

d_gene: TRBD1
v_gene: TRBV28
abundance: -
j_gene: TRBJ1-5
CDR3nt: TGTGCCAGCAGTTCAAGACAGGGTGTTCAGCCCCAGCATTTT
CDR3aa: CASSSRQGVQPQHF

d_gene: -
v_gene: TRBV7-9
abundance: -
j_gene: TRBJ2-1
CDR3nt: TGTGCCAGCAGCCTCTGGGGGAACGATGAGCAGTTCTTC
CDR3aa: CASSLWGNDEQFF

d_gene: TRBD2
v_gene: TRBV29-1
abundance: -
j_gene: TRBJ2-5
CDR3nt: TGCAGCGTTGCTAGCGGGAAGGGGGCGCGGGAAGAGACCCAGTACTTC
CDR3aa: CSVASGKGAREETQYF

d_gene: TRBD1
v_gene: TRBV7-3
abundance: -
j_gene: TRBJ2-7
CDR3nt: TGTGCCAGCAGCGAAAACAGGGGGGTAGGCTACGAGCAGTACTTC
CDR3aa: CASSENRGVGYEQYF

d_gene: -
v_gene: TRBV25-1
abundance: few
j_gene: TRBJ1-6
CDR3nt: TGTGCCAGCAAAGGCCTCGGCGATAATTCACCCCTCCACTTT
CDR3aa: CASKGLGDNSPLHF

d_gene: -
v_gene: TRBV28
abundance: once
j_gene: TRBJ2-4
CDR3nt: TGTGCCAGCAAAAGGGGTTCGGGAAACATTCAGTACTTC
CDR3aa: CASKRGSGNIQYF

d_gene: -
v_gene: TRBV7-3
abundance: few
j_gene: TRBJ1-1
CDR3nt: TGTGCCAGCAGCTTAGCGGGCAGCCACACTGAAGCTTTCTTT
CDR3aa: CASSLAGSHTEAFF

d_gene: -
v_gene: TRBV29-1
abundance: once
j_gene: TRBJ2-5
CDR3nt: TGCAGCGTCCGAGAGGGGGGAGAGACCCAGTACTTC
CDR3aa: CSVREGGETQYF

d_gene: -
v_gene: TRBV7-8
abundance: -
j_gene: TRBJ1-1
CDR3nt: TGTGCCAGCAGCCCGACCGGGGGAGGGGCCACTGAAGCTTTCTTT
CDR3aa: CASSPTGGGATEAFF

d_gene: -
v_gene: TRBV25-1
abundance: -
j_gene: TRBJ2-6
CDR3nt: TGTGCCAGCAGCCCCCGAGGGACTGGGGCCAACGTCCTGACTTTC
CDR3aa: CASSPRGTGANVLTF

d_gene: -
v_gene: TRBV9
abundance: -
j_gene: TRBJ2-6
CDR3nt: TGTGCCAGCAGCAAGGGATCTGGGGCCAACGTCCTGACTTTC
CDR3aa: CASSKGSGANVLTF

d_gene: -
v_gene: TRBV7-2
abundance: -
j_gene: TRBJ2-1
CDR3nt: TGTGCCAGCACTAAGGACCCCCCAGGACTCTTGTTCTTC
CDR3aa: CASTKDPPGLLFF

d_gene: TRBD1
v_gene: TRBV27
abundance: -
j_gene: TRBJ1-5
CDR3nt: TGTGCCAGCAGTTTAACAGGGGGTAGCAATCAGCCCCAGCATTTT
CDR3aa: CASSLTGGSNQPQHF

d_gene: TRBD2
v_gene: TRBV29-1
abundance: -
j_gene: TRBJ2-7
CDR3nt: TGCAGCGCCGGACTAGACTACGAGCAGTACTTC
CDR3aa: CSAGLDYEQYF

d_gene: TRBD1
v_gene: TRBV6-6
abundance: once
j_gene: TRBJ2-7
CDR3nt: TGTGCCAGCAGAAGGACAGGGCCGAGCTCCTACGAGCAGTACTTC
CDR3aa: CASRRTGPSSYEQYF

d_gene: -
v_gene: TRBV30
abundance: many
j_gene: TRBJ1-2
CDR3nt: TGTGCCTGGAAGAAACAGGAGAATCCATATGGCTACACCTTC
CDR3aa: CAWKKQENPYGYTF

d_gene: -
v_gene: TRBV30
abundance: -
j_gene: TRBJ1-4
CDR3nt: TGTGCCTGGAGTGCCTCGGACCGGAATGAAAAACTGTTTTTT
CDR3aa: CAWSASDRNEKLFF

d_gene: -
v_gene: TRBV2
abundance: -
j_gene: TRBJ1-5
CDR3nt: TGTGCCAGTAGTGAAGGGCAGGGAAGGGGACAGCCCCAGCATTTT
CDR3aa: CASSEGQGRGQPQHF

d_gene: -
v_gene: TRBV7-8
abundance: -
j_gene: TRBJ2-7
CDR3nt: TGTGCCAGCAGCTTAAGTATGAAGTCCTACGAGCAGTACTTC
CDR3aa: CASSLSMKSYEQYF

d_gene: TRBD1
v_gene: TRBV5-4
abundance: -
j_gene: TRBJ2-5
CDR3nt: TGTGCCAGCAGCTCCATGGACAGGACTCGTGAGACCCAGTACTTC
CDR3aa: CASSSMDRTRETQYF

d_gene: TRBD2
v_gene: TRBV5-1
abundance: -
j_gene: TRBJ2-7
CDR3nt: TGCGCCAGCAGCTTAGGAAGTAGCGGGAGATCCTACGAGCAGTACTTC
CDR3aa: CASSLGSSGRSYEQYF

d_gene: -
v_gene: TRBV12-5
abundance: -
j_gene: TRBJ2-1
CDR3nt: TGTGCTAGTGGCTCCAGACGGGGTGAGCAGTTCTTC
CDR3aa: CASGSRRGEQFF

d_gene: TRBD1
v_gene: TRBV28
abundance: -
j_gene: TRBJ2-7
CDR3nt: TGTGCCAGCACCCTGACAGGGAGCCCCCCTCGGGACTCCTACGAGCAGTACTTC
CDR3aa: CASTLTGSPPRDSYEQYF

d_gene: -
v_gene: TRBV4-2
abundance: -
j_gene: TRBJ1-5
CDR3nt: TGTGCCAGCAGCCAAGAGGTCCGGGTAGGTCAGCCCCAGCATTTT
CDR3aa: CASSQEVRVGQPQHF

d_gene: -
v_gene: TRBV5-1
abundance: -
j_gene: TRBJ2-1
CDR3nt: TGCGCCAGCAGCCATAACCCCCAGGGTTCTACCTACAATGAGCAGTTCTTC
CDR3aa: CASSHNPQGSTYNEQFF

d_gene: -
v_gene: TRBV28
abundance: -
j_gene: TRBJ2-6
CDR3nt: TGTGCCAGCAGTTTAGGAGGGGTACCCAACGTCCTGACTTTC
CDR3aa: CASSLGGVPNVLTF

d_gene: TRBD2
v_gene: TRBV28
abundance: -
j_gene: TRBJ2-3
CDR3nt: TGTGCCAGCAGTTTACTCGGCGCGGGAGGTCTTACAGATACGCAGTATTTT
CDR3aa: CASSLLGAGGLTDTQYF

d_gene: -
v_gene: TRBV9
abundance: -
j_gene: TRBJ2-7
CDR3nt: TGTGCCAGCAGCGTAGCGGAGGGCGGGGAGAGCTCCTACGAGCAGTACTTC
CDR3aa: CASSVAEGGESSYEQYF

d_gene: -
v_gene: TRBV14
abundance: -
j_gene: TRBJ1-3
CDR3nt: TGTGCCAGCAGCCAAACTTTCTCTGGAAACACCATATATTTT
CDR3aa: CASSQTFSGNTIYF

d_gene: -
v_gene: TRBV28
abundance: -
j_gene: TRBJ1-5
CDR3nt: TGTGCCAGCAGCCGACTGCCCCGGGACAACTATAGCAATCAGCCCCAGCATTTT
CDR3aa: CASSRLPRDNYSNQPQHF

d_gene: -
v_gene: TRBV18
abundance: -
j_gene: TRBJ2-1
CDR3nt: TGTGCCAGCTCACCGGCAGAAACAGACAATGAGCAGTTCTTC
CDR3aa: CASSPAETDNEQFF

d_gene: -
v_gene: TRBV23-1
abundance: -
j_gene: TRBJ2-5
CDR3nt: TGCGCCAGAGGCAGGCTCCAAGAGACCCAGTACTTC
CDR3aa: CARGRLQETQYF

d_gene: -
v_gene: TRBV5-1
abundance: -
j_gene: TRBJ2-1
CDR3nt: TGCGCCAGCAGCTTGACCCAGATGCGGGATGAGCGGTTCTTC
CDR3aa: CASSLTQMRDERFF

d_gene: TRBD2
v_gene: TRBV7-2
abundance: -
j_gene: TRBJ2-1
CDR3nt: TGTGCCAGCAGCTTAGGTAATTGGCGGGAGGGCCAGAATGAGCAGTTCTTC
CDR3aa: CASSLGNWREGQNEQFF

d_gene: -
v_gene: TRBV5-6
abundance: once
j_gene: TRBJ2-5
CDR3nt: TGTGCCAGCAGCGTCCGGGACAAAGAGACCCAGTACTTC
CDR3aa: CASSVRDKETQYF

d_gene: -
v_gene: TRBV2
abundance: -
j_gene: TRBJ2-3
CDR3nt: TGTGCCAGCAGTGTATGGGGGGCGGGCACAGATACGCAGTATTTT
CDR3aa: CASSVWGAGTDTQYF

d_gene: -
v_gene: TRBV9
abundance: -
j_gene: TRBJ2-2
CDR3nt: TGTGCCAGCAGCGTATCGGGGACCACTAGTCTTACCGGGGAGCTGTTTTTT
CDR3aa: CASSVSGTTSLTGELFF

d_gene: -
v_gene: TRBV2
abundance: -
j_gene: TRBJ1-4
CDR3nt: TGTGCCAGCAGGGGGACAAGGGGGGAAAAACTGTTTTTT
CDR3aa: CASRGTRGEKLFF

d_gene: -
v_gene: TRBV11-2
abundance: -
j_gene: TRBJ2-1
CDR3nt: TGTGCCAGCAGCCTGGCCGGGGGTCGTGGGACCTTGCATGAGCAGTTCTTC
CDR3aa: CASSLAGGRGTLHEQFF

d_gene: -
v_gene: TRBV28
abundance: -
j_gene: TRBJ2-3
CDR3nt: TGTGCCAGCAGCCGAGGTCCGGGGACGAGCACAGATACGCAGTATTTT
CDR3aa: CASSRGPGTSTDTQYF